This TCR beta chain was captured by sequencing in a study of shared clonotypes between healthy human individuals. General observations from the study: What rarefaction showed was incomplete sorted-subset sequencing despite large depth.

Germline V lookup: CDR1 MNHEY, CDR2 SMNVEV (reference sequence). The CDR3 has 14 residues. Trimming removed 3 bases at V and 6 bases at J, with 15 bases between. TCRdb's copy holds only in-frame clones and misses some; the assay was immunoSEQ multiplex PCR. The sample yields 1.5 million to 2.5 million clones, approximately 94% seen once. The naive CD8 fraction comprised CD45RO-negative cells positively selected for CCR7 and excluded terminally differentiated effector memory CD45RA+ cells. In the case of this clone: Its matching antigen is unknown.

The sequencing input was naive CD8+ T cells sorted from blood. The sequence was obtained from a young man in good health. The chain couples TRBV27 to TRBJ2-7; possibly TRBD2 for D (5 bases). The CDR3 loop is CASSFNPGVFEQYF. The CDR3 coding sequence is TGTGCCAGCAGTTTTAACCCCGGGGTGTTCGAGCAGTACTTC.